A selection of T cell receptor beta chains follows, all from one sample in a study of T cell changes during pregnancy in multiple sclerosis. The table came from immunoSEQ multiplex PCR; TCRdb's copy has only in-frame clones and leaves some out. The table has 85,000 to 95,000 clones, 91% seen once. This material consisted of peripheral blood, taken after pregnancy. The origin of the receptors is a female donor in good health, enrolled as a control in a pregnancy study. Each CDR3 is given with its conserved first and last residue. Each record gives: V gene, clone size, J gene, CDR3 protein. A clone size is listed for some rows: how often the clone was seen (once, few, many), or a class if it is expanded.

>TRBV14|NA|TRBJ1-1
CASSQIRGGGTEAFF
>TRBV7-2|NA|TRBJ2-3
CASSRRGPGTDTQYF
>TRBV5-1|NA|TRBJ2-1
CASSLRDRSPQFF
>TRBV21-1|NA|TRBJ2-5
CASSKDGGGRETQYF
>TRBV6-4|NA|TRBJ1-2
CASSEGTGTIGGYTF
>TRBV19|NA|TRBJ2-7
CASSGVFNYEQYF
>TRBV6-5|NA|TRBJ2-1
CASALAGGMNEQFF
>TRBV7-6|NA|TRBJ1-2
CASSPQWGGGTGYTF
>TRBV5-1|once|TRBJ2-5
CASSLGTTNTQETQYF
>TRBV7-2|few|TRBJ1-1
CASSPIGGTDYTEAFF
>TRBV4-2|NA|TRBJ1-2
CASSQEDRINYGYTF
>TRBV6-4|NA|TRBJ2-5
CASSDFRQGKKETQYF
>TRBV7-2|NA|TRBJ2-7
CASSLAGTGSEYF
>TRBV28|once|TRBJ2-4
CASSSTGTGPKLAKNIQYF
>TRBV7-9|NA|TRBJ1-2
CASSLVALLDGYTF
>TRBV28|NA|TRBJ1-2
CASRPMGQGSNYGYTF
>TRBV5-6|NA|TRBJ1-2
CASSRLGTEGAGGYTF
>TRBV28|NA|TRBJ2-1
CASSLTQSDEQFF
>TRBV2|NA|TRBJ1-2
CASNPGTANYGYTF
>TRBV4-1|once|TRBJ2-3
CASSQGSNQGSADTQYF
>TRBV7-9|NA|TRBJ2-5
CASSPYQETQYF
>TRBV18|NA|TRBJ2-3
CASSAAQTPDTQYF
>TRBV30|NA|TRBJ2-3
CAWSVSGGTQYF
>TRBV19|NA|TRBJ2-7
CASTRGPRERPIEQYF
>TRBV7-9|NA|TRBJ2-7
CASSFTSGGPSSYEQYF
>TRBV4-1|NA|TRBJ2-7
CASSPGTGVGEQYF
>TRBV29-1|NA|TRBJ2-7
CSVQGYYEQYF
>TRBV6-1|NA|TRBJ2-7
CASSARTRDRVSYEQYF
>TRBV4-1|NA|TRBJ1-5
CASSQGQGNQPQHF
>TRBV5-6|NA|TRBJ2-1
CASRYQTSGTYNEQFF
>TRBV5-1|NA|TRBJ2-3
CASRRGTGTIWDTQYF
>TRBV5-8|NA|TRBJ2-3
CASTPPLRGASDTQYF
>TRBV6-1|NA|TRBJ1-2
CASIRLEPGSGYTF
>TRBV19|NA|TRBJ2-5
CASSIGGETQYF